The present T cell receptor (beta chain) was sequenced within a study of T cells in pancreatic ductal adenocarcinoma. Study-level results: Tumor and blood clonality did not differ significantly, about 0.1 versus 0.07. Tumor samples had fewer productive templates and approximately 7.9-fold fewer unique clonotypes than blood.

This CDR3 comprises 13 residues. From germline, CDR1 is SGHNT and CDR2 YENEEA. V gave up 3 bases and J gave up 5 bases, with 10 bases separating them. As concerns this clone: The antigen is unknown.

Assay: immunoSEQ multiplex PCR; the TCRdb copy retains only in-frame clones and omits some. The sample records about 100,000 clones, 90% to 95% being singletons. Surgery without prior neoadjuvant therapy was the treatment of the selected pancreatic ductal adenocarcinoma patients. The V call is TRBV11-3, the J call TRBJ1-1; D uncertain. The source is a human donor with pancreatic ductal adenocarcinoma. The specimen was PBMCs. The CDR3 DNA is TGTGCCAGCAGCTTGCGTAGTGGTACTGAAGCTTTCTTT. Translated: CASSLRSGTEAFF.